In its sample, the clone carrying this T cell receptor beta chain was seen once. Antigen: not known. CDR1 is DFQATT, CDR2 SNEGSKA, per germline (reference sequence). J gave up 3 bases and V 5 bases, and 15 bases lay outside the gene matches. The CDR3 totals 16 residues. Separate cDNA molecules received unique molecular identifiers, which the library attached to them. TCRdb redid the calling of the RACE reads with MiXCR, one entry per CDR3 protein. The table includes roughly 50,000 distinct CDR3 sequences, 9.9% detected once. This record comes from a study of human T cells and chemical hapten exposure. The time point: patch test 3, about 24 weeks after DPC sensitization. Regarding treatment: therapeutic diphenylcyclopropenone sensitization with weekly scalp DPC. The study enrolled 18 to 70-year-old alopecia patients suitable for DPC. The study, taken as a whole, reports: Relative to controls, expanded TCRs formed significantly more large CDR3 similarity clusters.

The starting material was whole blood, obtained in connection with sensitization to the hapten diphenylcyclopropenone (DPC). V and J are TRBV20-1 and TRBJ1-1; TRBD1 matches at 7 bases. This TCR came from a woman in her thirties or forties with alopecia areata. Some clones in this sample may be carry-over from other donors' samples. The CDR3 here is CSAPWDPSDRDTEAFF. The CDR3 DNA sequence: TGCAGTGCTCCGTGGGACCCAAGTGACAGGGACACTGAAGCTTTCTTT.